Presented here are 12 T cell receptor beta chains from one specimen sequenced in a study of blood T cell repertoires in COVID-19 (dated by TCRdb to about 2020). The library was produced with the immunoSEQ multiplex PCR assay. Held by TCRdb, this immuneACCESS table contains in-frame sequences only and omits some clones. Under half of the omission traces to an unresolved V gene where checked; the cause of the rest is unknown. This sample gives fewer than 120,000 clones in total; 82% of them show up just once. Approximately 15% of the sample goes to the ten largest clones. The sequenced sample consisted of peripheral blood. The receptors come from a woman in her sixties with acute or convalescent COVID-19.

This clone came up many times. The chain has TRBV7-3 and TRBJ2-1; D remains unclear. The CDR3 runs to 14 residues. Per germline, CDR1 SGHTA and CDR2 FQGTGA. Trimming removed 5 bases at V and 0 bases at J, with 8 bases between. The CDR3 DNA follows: TGTGCCAGCAGCGTCGAGAGCTCCTACAATGAGCAGTTCTTC. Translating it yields CASSVESSYNEQFF.

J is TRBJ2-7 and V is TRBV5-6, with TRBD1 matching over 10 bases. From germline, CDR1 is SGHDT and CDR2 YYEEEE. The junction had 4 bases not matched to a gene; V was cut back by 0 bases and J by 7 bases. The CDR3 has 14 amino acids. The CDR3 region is CASSLGQGAREQYF. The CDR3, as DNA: TGTGCCAGCAGCTTGGGACAGGGGGCGCGGGAGCAGTACTTC.

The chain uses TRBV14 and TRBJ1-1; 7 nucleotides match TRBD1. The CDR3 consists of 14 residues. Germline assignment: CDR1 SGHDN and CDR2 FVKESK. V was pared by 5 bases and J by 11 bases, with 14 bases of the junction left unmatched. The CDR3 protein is CASSETGVSSAAFF. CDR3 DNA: TGTGCCAGCAGCGAAACAGGGGTCTCGTCGGCGGCTTTCTTT.

The DNA for the CDR3 is TGTGCCAGCAGCCTTAGCGGGGGGGCAGAGACCCAGTACTTC. Translation gives CASSLSGGAETQYF. The chain uses TRBV13 and TRBJ2-5, with 11 bases identical to TRBD2. CDR3 length: 14 amino acids. Germline-derived CDR1 and CDR2 are PRHDT and FYEKMQ (reference sequence). V lost 5 bases, J lost 4 bases, and 3 bases stayed unmatched.

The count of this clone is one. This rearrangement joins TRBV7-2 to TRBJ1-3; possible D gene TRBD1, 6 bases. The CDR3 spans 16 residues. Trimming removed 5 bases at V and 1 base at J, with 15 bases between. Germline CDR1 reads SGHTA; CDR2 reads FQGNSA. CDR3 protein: CASSPSTGVSGNTIYF. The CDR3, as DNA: TGTGCCAGCAGCCCATCGACAGGCGTATCTGGAAACACCATATATTTT.

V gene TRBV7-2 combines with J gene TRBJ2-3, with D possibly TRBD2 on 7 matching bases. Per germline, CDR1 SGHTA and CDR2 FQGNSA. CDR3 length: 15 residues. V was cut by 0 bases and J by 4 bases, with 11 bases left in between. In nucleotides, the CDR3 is TGTGCCAGCAGCTTAGCGGGGGGGCAATCAGATACGCAGTATTTT. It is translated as CASSLAGGQSDTQYF.

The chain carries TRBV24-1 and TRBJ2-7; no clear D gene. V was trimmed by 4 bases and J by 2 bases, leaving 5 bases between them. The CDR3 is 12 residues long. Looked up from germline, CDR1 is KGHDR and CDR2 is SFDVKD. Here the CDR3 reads CATSDQAYEQYF. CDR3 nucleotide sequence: TGTGCCACCAGTGACCAGGCCTACGAGCAGTACTTC.

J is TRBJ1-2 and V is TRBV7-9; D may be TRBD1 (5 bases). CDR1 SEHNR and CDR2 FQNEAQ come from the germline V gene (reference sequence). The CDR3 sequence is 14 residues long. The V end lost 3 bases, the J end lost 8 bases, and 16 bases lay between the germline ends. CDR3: CASSFNSGLGGYTF. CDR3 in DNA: TGTGCCAGCAGCTTTAACTCAGGGTTGGGAGGCTACACCTTC.

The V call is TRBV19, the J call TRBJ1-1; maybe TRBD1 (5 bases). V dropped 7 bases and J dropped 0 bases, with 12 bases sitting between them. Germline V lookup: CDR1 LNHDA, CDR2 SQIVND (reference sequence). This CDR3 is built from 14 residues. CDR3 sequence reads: CASKGRKMNTEAFF. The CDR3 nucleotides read TGTGCCAGTAAGGGGCGCAAAATGAACACTGAAGCTTTCTTT.

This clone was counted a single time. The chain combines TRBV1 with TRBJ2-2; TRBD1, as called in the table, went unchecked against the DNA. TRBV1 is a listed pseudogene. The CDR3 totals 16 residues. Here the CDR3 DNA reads TGCACCAGCAGCCAGAGGGGGCCGTATAACACCGGGGAGCTGTTTTTT. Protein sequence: CTSSQRGPYNTGELFF.

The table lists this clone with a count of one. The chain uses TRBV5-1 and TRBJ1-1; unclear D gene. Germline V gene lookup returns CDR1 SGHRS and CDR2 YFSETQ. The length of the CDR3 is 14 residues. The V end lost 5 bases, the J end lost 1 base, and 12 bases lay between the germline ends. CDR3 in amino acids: CASRPPGSNTEAFF. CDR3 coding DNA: TGCGCCAGCAGGCCACCGGGATCGAACACTGAAGCTTTCTTT.

DNA of the CDR3: TGTGCCAGCAGCCGACACCCAGGGGGCGACGAAAAACTGTTTTTT. Translating it yields CASSRHPGGDEKLFF. The chain uses TRBV5-4 and TRBJ1-4, with 8 positions matching TRBD1. Germline trimming cut 4 bases from V and 8 bases from J; bases unmatched to any gene: 10. This CDR3 comprises 15 residues. Looked up from germline, CDR1 is SGHNT and CDR2 is YYREEE (reference sequence).